The next 24 T cell receptor beta chains were all read from a single sample in a study of blood T cell repertoires in COVID-19 (dated by TCRdb to between 2020 and 2021). Preparation of the library involved the immunoSEQ multiplex PCR assay. The source is immuneACCESS, and TCRdb retained only in-frame sequences with V and J called. Part of the clones is not carried over; for the studies checked, unresolved V genes explain less than half of this, and the remainder is unexplained. The sample profile shows hundreds of thousands of clones; roughly 86% of them were found once. The ten largest account for about 0.7% of the sample. The sample consisted of peripheral blood. The origin of the receptors is a human donor in a cohort sampled during active COVID-19.

The rearrangement joins TRBV5-4 to TRBJ2-5; D remains ambiguous. With 4 bases removed from V and 2 bases from J, the gap between germline ends came to 12 bases. Germline CDR1 is SGHNT and CDR2 is YYREEE (reference sequence). The CDR3 extends over 14 amino acids. The CDR3: CASSPLGFQETQYF. The CDR3 region has the DNA TGTGCCAGCAGCCCCCTAGGATTTCAAGAGACCCAGTACTTC.

The rearrangement uses TRBV11-3 and TRBJ2-1; 8 bases match TRBD2. V gave up 0 bases and J gave up 4 bases; unmatched junction bases: 14. The CDR3 has 19 amino acids. Germline V gene data show CDR1 as SGHNT and CDR2 as YENEEA. The DNA for the CDR3 is TGTGCCAGCAGCTTAGATAATCAACGTCTAGCGGGTTTTTACAATGAGCAGTTCTTC. Protein product: CASSLDNQRLAGFYNEQFF.

The chain joins TRBV7-3 to TRBJ2-1; D may be TRBD1 (6 bases). V lost 5 bases and J 0 bases, leaving 11 bases between the germline ends. The CDR3 spans 15 residues. Germline lookup yields CDR1 SGHTA and CDR2 FQGTGA. The CDR3 is CASSLQGSSYNEQFF. The CDR3 DNA reads TGTGCCAGCAGCCTACAGGGATCCTCCTACAATGAGCAGTTCTTC.

The V gene is TRBV28, the J gene TRBJ2-1; 7 nucleotides align to TRBD2. This CDR3 contains 12 residues. The ends lost 4 bases at V and 9 bases at J; junction bases unmatched: 3. Germline V lookup: CDR1 MDHEN, CDR2 SYDVKM. The CDR3 bases are TGTGCCAGCAGTTCCCCTAGCGGTGAGCAGTTCTTC. Its protein is CASSSPSGEQFF.

J is TRBJ2-7 and V is TRBV13; the match to TRBD1 covers 9 bases. With 8 bases clipped from V and 0 bases from J, the junction kept 5 bases outside the gene matches. This CDR3 is built from 14 residues. Germline V lookup: CDR1 PRHDT, CDR2 FYEKMQ (reference sequence). The chain's CDR3 is CASRGQGHSYEQYF. CDR3 coding DNA: TGTGCCAGCCGGGGACAGGGACACTCCTACGAGCAGTACTTC.

On this clone itself: At one boundary the junction diverges from the germline segment, which might be a read error. V and J are TRBV11-2 and TRBJ1-1, with D hard to call. The germline CDR1 and CDR2 sequences are SGHAT and FQNNGV. The CDR3 is 17 residues long. Here the CDR3 reads CASTLIGHGPGGTEAFF. In DNA, the CDR3 is TGTGCCAGCACCTTAATAGGGCACGGGCCCGGAGGCACTGAAGCTTTCTTT.

The count of this clone is one. The chain is built from TRBV19 and TRBJ1-3; perhaps TRBD1 as D (5 bases). The CDR3 extends over 17 amino acids. In germline, CDR1 is LNHDA, CDR2 SQIVND (reference sequence). Trimming shortened V by 3 bases and J by 0 bases, and 15 bases separated the two germline ends. The CDR3 region is CASSIEGGAYSGNTIYF. The CDR3, as DNA: TGTGCCAGTAGTATCGAAGGCGGGGCGTACTCTGGAAACACCATATATTTT.

The rearrangement joins TRBV5-6 to TRBJ1-6; D gene unclear. This CDR3 is 16 amino acids long. Trimming took 8 bases from V and 0 from J, leaving 15 bases between them. Germline CDR1 reads SGHDT; CDR2 reads YYEEEE. The CDR3 coding sequence is TGTGCCAGTTTTCTAGGAAGGAGCTCCTATAATTCACCCCTCCACTTT. This sequence encodes CASFLGRSSYNSPLHF.

The genes are TRBV7-2 and TRBJ2-7; tentatively, D is TRBD1 (6 bases). The CDR3 runs 15 residues. Germline CDR1 is SGHTA and CDR2 is FQGNSA. Trimming shortened V by 5 bases and J by 2 bases, and 16 bases separated the two germline ends. The CDR3 sequence is CASSLSRAGAYEQYF. In DNA, the CDR3 is TGTGCCAGCAGCCTCTCCCGGGCAGGGGCCTACGAGCAGTACTTC.

This chain joins TRBV13 and TRBJ2-7, with D possibly matching TRBD2 (5 bases). The CDR3 runs 14 residues. The V gene lost 0 bases and the J gene lost 3 bases, with 9 bases spanning the gap. Germline-derived CDR1 and CDR2 are PRHDT and FYEKMQ (reference sequence). CDR3 coding DNA: TGTGCCAGCAGCTTAGGAGGTAGCGTCTACGAGCAGTACTTC. Protein: CASSLGGSVYEQYF.

About this clone: The junction and the germline gene differ at one end; a read error may be behind it. V is TRBV7-9 and J is TRBJ1-1; D is unclear. The CDR3 consists of 11 residues. Germline V gene data show CDR1 as SEHNR and CDR2 as FQNEAQ (reference sequence). The CDR3 coding sequence is TGTGCCATCACGAGGCGTGCAGGAGCGGGATTT. This translates into CAITRRAGAGF. Complete variable domain (other parts from reference TRBV7-9 and TRBJ1-1): DTGVSQNPRHKITKRGQNVTFRCDPISEHNRLYWYRQTLGQGPEFLTYFQNEAQLEKSRLLSDRFSAERPKGSFSTLEIQRTEQGDSAMYLCAITRRAGAGFGQGTRLTVV.

The chain employs TRBV30 and TRBJ2-7; 7 bases match TRBD1. Germline loops: CDR1 GTSNPN, CDR2 SVGIG (reference sequence). V shed 2 bases, J shed 5 bases, and the junction held 6 bases outside the gene matches. This CDR3 has 13 amino acids. The CDR3 DNA reads TGTGCCTGGAGTCCGGACAGGAGCCACGAGCAGTACTTC. Its translation is CAWSPDRSHEQYF. The whole variable domain, remainder taken from reference TRBV30 and TRBJ2-7, is SQTIHQWPATLVQPVGSPLSLECTVEGTSNPNLYWYRQAAGRGLQLLFYSVGIGQISSEVPQNLSASRPQDRQFILSSKKLLLSDSGFYLCAWSPDRSHEQYFGPGTRLTVT.

The chain carries TRBV5-4 and TRBJ1-2, with 10 bases matching TRBD1. The germline V gene has CDR1 SGHNT and CDR2 YYREEE (reference sequence). This CDR3 region has 15 residues. Trimming took 4 bases from V and 3 from J; bases not matched to a gene: 6. The CDR3: CASSPPTGGDYGYTF. The CDR3 DNA reads TGTGCCAGCAGCCCCCCGACAGGGGGCGACTATGGCTACACCTTC.

This clone showed up just once. This chain connects TRBV13 to TRBJ1-1; no firm D call. The CDR3 is 14 amino acids. Germline V gene sequence: CDR1 PRHDT, CDR2 FYEKMQ (reference sequence). The V end lost 1 base, the J end lost 3 bases, and 9 bases lay between the germline ends. The CDR3 DNA sequence: TGTGCCAGCAGCTTAGAAATACGGGACACTGAAGCTTTCTTT. Residues: CASSLEIRDTEAFF. Full variable domain (rest looked up from reference TRBV13 and TRBJ1-1): AAGVIQSPRHLIKEKRETATLKCYPIPRHDTVYWYQQGPGQDPQFLISFYEKMQSDKGSIPDRFSAQQFSDYHSELNMSSLELGDSALYFCASSLEIRDTEAFFGQGTRLTVV.

The rearrangement links TRBV27 to TRBJ2-7, with 13 bases lining up with TRBD2. Trimming at V came to 7 bases and at J to 1 base, leaving 1 base not matched to a gene. The CDR3 is 14 amino acids. Germline V gene data show CDR1 as MNHEY and CDR2 as SMNVEV (reference sequence). The CDR3 nucleotides are TGTGCCAGCAAGGGACTAGCGGGATCCTACGAGCAGTACTTC. Amino acids: CASKGLAGSYEQYF.

V usage is TRBV5-1 and J usage is TRBJ2-7; 9 nucleotides agree with TRBD2. The CDR3 has 15 amino acids. Germline values: CDR1 SGHRS, CDR2 YFSETQ. The junction had 6 bases not matched to a gene; V was cut back by 0 bases and J by 5 bases. The CDR3 DNA is TGCGCCAGCAGCTTGGGGGTAGCGGGAGACCACGAGCAGTACTTC. Translating gives CASSLGVAGDHEQYF.

V is TRBV6-2 or TRBV6-3 and J is TRBJ2-3; D is possibly TRBD2 (5 bases). Deletions cut 4 bases from V and 3 bases from J, with 8 bases between. The germline CDR1 and CDR2 sequences are MNHEY and SVGEGT. CDR3 length equals 13 residues. The CDR3 DNA reads as TGTGCCAGCAGTTGGTCGGGGACAGATACGCAGTATTTT. Translated: CASSWSGTDTQYF.

This clone came up a few times. This chain links TRBV27 with TRBJ2-1; no definite D call. Trimming removed 4 bases from V and 6 bases from J, with 19 bases in between. The CDR3 extends over 16 amino acids. Germline V gene data show CDR1 as MNHEY and CDR2 as SMNVEV (reference sequence). The CDR3 sequence is CASSWAAVGSGNEQFF. As DNA, the CDR3 is TGTGCCAGCAGTTGGGCCGCAGTGGGTAGTGGCAATGAGCAGTTCTTC.

The V gene is TRBV19, the J gene TRBJ1-1, with unresolved D. The CDR3 runs to 14 residues. V lost 3 bases, J lost 2 bases, and 10 bases lay in between. The germline gives CDR1 LNHDA, CDR2 SQIVND (reference sequence). The CDR3 loop is CASSMLGINTEAFF. Here the CDR3 DNA reads TGTGCCAGTAGTATGCTCGGGATAAACACTGAAGCTTTCTTT.

The genes are TRBV30 and TRBJ1-1; the D gene is possibly TRBD1 (6 bases). The CDR3 covers 17 residues. Germline V lookup: CDR1 GTSNPN, CDR2 SVGIG (reference sequence). Trimming stripped 0 bases from V and 0 bases from J, with 17 bases between. For the CDR3, the DNA is TGTGCCTGGAGTGTACTATCCCCGGACAGACTGAACACTGAAGCTTTCTTT. It encodes CAWSVLSPDRLNTEAFF.

The chain couples TRBV28 to TRBJ1-1; 7 positions match TRBD1. V lost 3 bases and J lost 5; bases outside the gene matches: 6. The CDR3 has 14 amino acids. The germline V gene encodes CDR1 MDHEN and CDR2 SYDVKM. The CDR3 loop reads CASSLTSTGTEAFF. The CDR3 region has the DNA TGTGCCAGCAGTTTGACATCGACAGGGACTGAAGCTTTCTTT.

This sequence joins TRBV19 and TRBJ1-1; 7 positions agree with TRBD1. Germline lookup yields CDR1 LNHDA and CDR2 SQIVND (reference sequence). The CDR3 loop spans 15 amino acids. After removal of 1 base from V and 5 bases from J, the junction contained 7 bases not matched to a gene. The CDR3 is CASSIGPGQSTEAFF. The CDR3 nucleotides read TGTGCCAGTAGTATAGGTCCGGGACAGTCGACTGAAGCTTTCTTT.

This rearrangement joins TRBV29-1 to TRBJ1-1; D gene ambiguous. The CDR3 contains 14 residues. CDR1 and CDR2 (germline): SQVTM, ANQGSEA. V was shortened by 0 bases and J by 5 bases, with 13 bases between the two germline ends. The CDR3 DNA reads as TGCAGCGTTGAAGATCGAGGCTTCGGGACTGAAGCTTTCTTT. Residues: CSVEDRGFGTEAFF.

The chain uses TRBV7-8 and TRBJ1-1; TRBD1 matches 7 bases. Unmatched junction bases numbered 7, after V lost 3 bases and J lost 6 bases. The germline V gene has CDR1 SGHVS and CDR2 FQNEAQ. This CDR3 comprises 14 residues. DNA for the CDR3: TGTGCCAGCAGCTTTGTACAGGGGTTATCTGAAGCTTTCTTT. This translates into CASSFVQGLSEAFF.